Listed below are T cell receptor beta chains from one sample, sequenced in a study of cytomegalovirus exposure and HLA in healthy donors. Generated by immunoSEQ multiplex PCR, the TCRdb table keeps only in-frame clones and is missing some. This table has 250,000 to 400,000 clones, around 90% appearing once. Material for sequencing was PBMCs. Receptor source: a man aged 25 to 40 in good health and CMV-seronegative. Both conserved end residues are part of each CDR3.

TRBV11-2	TRBJ2-7	CASSSPLDRAYEQYF
TRBV7-6	TRBJ1-1	CASSLGRESTEAFF
TRBV6-5	TRBJ2-7	CASSYGQLAAHEQYF
TRBV5-6	TRBJ1-5	CASSLMAGYNQPQHF
TRBV6-5	TRBJ2-7	CATADSSYEQYF
TRBV6-1	TRBJ2-5	CASSRTGQETQYF
TRBV18	TRBJ1-6	CASSPLGGQGSNSPLHF
TRBV6-1	TRBJ1-2	CASRPSPTGEGYTF
TRBV6-6	TRBJ1-1	CASSLGTSEAFF
TRBV15	TRBJ1-1	CATSREGQGGTEAFF
TRBV19	TRBJ1-2	CASSFRTNYGYTF
TRBV6-6	TRBJ2-7	CASSPQGVVDEQYF
TRBV30	TRBJ2-1	CASRSYNEQFF
TRBV6-1	TRBJ1-1	CAGRGAELEAFF
TRBV4-2	TRBJ2-3	CASSRRLAGGPGTQYF
TRBV9	-	CASSDRGNEQYF
TRBV9	TRBJ1-3	CASSVDSSGNTIYF
TRBV7-2	TRBJ2-7	CASSLGPPAGYEQYF
TRBV7-9	TRBJ2-2	CASTLTGELFF
TRBV4-1	TRBJ1-2	CASSLGQGDGYTF
TRBV27	TRBJ2-7	CASSHRGPYEQYF
TRBV18	TRBJ2-3	CASSPGLAGGGTDTQYF
TRBV7-9	TRBJ1-4	CASSLARGNEKLFF
TRBV7-2	TRBJ1-2	CASSPRTGDVHGYTF
TRBV5-1	TRBJ2-1	CASSFQRGGNNEQFF
TRBV7-2	TRBJ2-1	CASSHGLAENEQFF
TRBV10-1	TRBJ2-1	CASTTGDTYNEQFF
TRBV6-1	TRBJ2-7	CASSAIRGVYEQYF
TRBV4-1	TRBJ2-7	CASSRPSGGAGEQYF
TRBV30	TRBJ1-1	CAWDQTGMNTEAFF
TRBV12-5	TRBJ2-1	CASGPTSGQQFF
TRBV19	TRBJ1-2	CASRRPAGEDPHGYTF
TRBV11-2	TRBJ2-7	CASSPSGEQYF